Each of the 27 T cell receptor beta chains below was sequenced from the same sample in a study of blood T cell repertoires in COVID-19. Some clones are missing from TCRdb's copy, which holds only in-frame ones; the method was immunoSEQ multiplex PCR. The sample carries 350,000 to 450,000 clones, roughly 90% recorded once. The sample comprised PBMCs or T cells enriched from blood (not recorded which). The receptors originated from a woman aged 30 to 39 who had recovered from COVID-19.

This CDR3 is CAWTRENTEAFF. Written as DNA, the CDR3 is TGTGCCTGGACGAGGGAGAACACTGAAGCTTTCTTT. The chain links TRBV30 to TRBJ1-1, with D hard to call. This CDR3 is 12 amino acids long. Trimming shortened V by 4 bases and J by 1 base, and 7 bases separated the two germline ends. The V gene's germline CDR1 is GTSNPN and CDR2 SVGIG (reference sequence).

The chain employs TRBV11-2 and TRBJ2-1; D not resolved. The V gene lost 1 base and the J gene lost 0 bases, with 4 bases spanning the gap. Looked up from germline, CDR1 is SGHAT and CDR2 is FQNNGV. The CDR3 is 14 amino acids. The CDR3 protein is CASSLAVSYNEQFF. CDR3 DNA: TGTGCCAGCAGCTTAGCGGTCTCCTACAATGAGCAGTTCTTC.

The CDR3 spells CASSGPVTYEQYF. The DNA of the CDR3 is TGTGCCAGCAGTGGTCCGGTTACCTACGAGCAGTACTTC. The rearrangement uses TRBV28 and TRBJ2-7; no clear D gene. This CDR3 region has 13 residues. Deletions cut 5 bases from V and 2 bases from J, with 10 bases between. Germline V gene lookup returns CDR1 MDHEN and CDR2 SYDVKM.

In nucleotides, the CDR3 is TGTGCCAGCAGTTCCGGTTATGGACAGGGCAGCTCCTACGAGCAGTACTTC. Its translation is CASSSGYGQGSSYEQYF. The V gene is TRBV5-8, the J gene TRBJ2-7, with TRBD1 matching over 8 bases. The CDR3 loop spans 17 amino acids. J lost 0 bases, V lost 5 bases, and 13 bases had no gene match. CDR1 is SGHTS and CDR2 is YDEGEE in the germline V gene.

Turning to this clone: Other DNA sequences in this sample translate to the same CDR3. This CDR3 is CASRLGGTEAFF. CDR3 coding DNA: TGTGCCAGCAGACTAGGGGGCACTGAAGCTTTCTTT. The chain employs TRBV27 and TRBJ1-1, with D possibly matching TRBD1 (6 bases). The ends were cut back, 6 bases at V and 4 bases at J, with 9 bases in the middle. Germline CDR1 is MNHEY and CDR2 is SMNVEV (reference sequence). The CDR3 runs to 12 residues.

The chain joins TRBV28 to TRBJ2-7; D perhaps matches TRBD1 (5 bases). Trimming removed 4 bases from V and 0 bases from J, with 10 bases in between. CDR1 and CDR2 from the germline V gene are MDHEN and SYDVKM. The CDR3 extends over 14 amino acids. CDR3 protein: CASSSDMSSYEQYF. The CDR3, as DNA: TGTGCCAGCAGTTCGGACATGAGCTCCTACGAGCAGTACTTC. The whole variable domain, remainder taken from reference TRBV28 and TRBJ2-7, is DVKVTQSSRYLVKRTGEKVFLECVQDMDHENMFWYRQDPGLGLRLIYFSYDVKMKEKGDIPEGYSVSREKKERFSLILESASTNQTSMYLCASSSDMSSYEQYFGPGTRLTVT.

This chain connects TRBV11-2 to TRBJ2-1; TRBD2 agrees at 7 bases. CDR1 SGHAT and CDR2 FQNNGV come from the germline V gene. V lost 6 bases to trimming and J lost 3 bases; unmatched junction nucleotides: 5. The CDR3 loop spans 14 amino acids. The DNA of the CDR3 is TGTGCCAGCAGGGAAACTAGCGACTACAATGAGCAGTTCTTC. It encodes CASRETSDYNEQFF.

This clone showed up just a few times. The chain has TRBV6-4 and TRBJ1-2; TRBD1 matches at 7 bases. The junction had 7 bases not matched to a gene; V was cut back by 6 bases and J by 6 bases. The germline CDR1 and CDR2 sequences are MRHNA and SNTAGT. There are 13 residues in the CDR3. CDR3 sequence: CASRAGGSNGYTF. CDR3 coding DNA: TGTGCCAGCAGAGCAGGGGGGAGCAATGGCTACACCTTC.

This clone was recorded only once. This rearrangement joins TRBV27 to TRBJ1-5; D possibly corresponds to TRBD1 (5 bases). Per the germline V gene, CDR1 is MNHEY and CDR2 is SMNVEV (reference sequence). Deletions cut 3 bases from V and 3 bases from J, with 6 bases between. CDR3 size: 13 residues. The CDR3 bases are TGTGCCAGCAGTTTCAGGGACAATCAGCCCCAGCATTTT. Translation gives CASSFRDNQPQHF.

The rearrangement links TRBV3-1 (or the pseudogene TRBV3-2) to TRBJ2-2; 8 bases align to TRBD2. Looked up from germline, CDR1 is LGHDT and CDR2 is YNNKEL (reference sequence). With V trimmed by 4 bases and J by 5 bases, 6 bases remained unmatched. The CDR3 length is 15 residues. CDR3 nucleotide sequence: TGTGCCAGCAGCCCGGGAGGGCGGGGGACCGGGGAGCTGTTTTTT. It is translated as CASSPGGRGTGELFF.

DNA of the CDR3: TGCGCCAGCAGCTTGGACACAGGGCCGCAGTATTTT. It codes for CASSLDTGPQYF. This rearrangement joins TRBV5-1 to TRBJ2-3; tentative D call: TRBD1 (6 bases). Trimming took 0 bases from V and 10 from J, leaving 9 bases between them. Germline V gene sequence: CDR1 SGHRS, CDR2 YFSETQ. The CDR3 runs to 12 residues.

V and J are TRBV7-3 and TRBJ2-1; 10 positions agree with TRBD2. This CDR3 contains 13 residues. J lost 15 bases, V lost 5 bases, and 10 bases had no gene match. Per the germline V gene, CDR1 is SGHTA and CDR2 is FQGTGA. The CDR3 spells CASSLLAGAPLFF. The CDR3 DNA is TGTGCCAGCAGCCTCCTAGCGGGGGCCCCCCTGTTCTTC.

The V call is TRBV2, the J call TRBJ2-2; 7 bases map to TRBD1. The CDR3 loop spans 13 amino acids. CDR1 and CDR2 from the germline V gene are SNHLY and FYNNEI. The V segment lost 9 bases and the J segment 0 bases; nucleotides outside the gene matches: 1. CDR3 sequence: CARDRANTGELFF. CDR3 bases: TGTGCCAGAGACAGGGCGAACACCGGGGAGCTGTTTTTT.

This sequence joins TRBV14 and TRBJ1-5; 7 bases line up with TRBD1. The germline V gene encodes CDR1 SGHDN and CDR2 FVKESK. This CDR3 has 14 amino acids. V shed 1 base, J shed 6 bases, and the junction held 3 bases outside the gene matches. For the CDR3, the DNA is TGTGCCAGCAGCCAAGGACAGGGAGGTCAGCCCCAGCATTTT. This translates into CASSQGQGGQPQHF.

This clone was picked up a small number of times. J is TRBJ2-7 and V is TRBV18, with 7 bases identical to TRBD1. The V segment lost 5 bases and the J segment 5 bases; nucleotides outside the gene matches: 3. The CDR3 contains 12 residues. In germline, CDR1 is KGHSH, CDR2 LQKENI. The DNA for the CDR3 is TGTGCCAGCTCAGTGCAGGGGGACGAGCAGTACTTC. It specifies CASSVQGDEQYF.

This chain uses TRBV12-3 or TRBV12-4 with TRBJ2-1; D perhaps matches TRBD1 (6 bases). The V gene lost 2 bases and the J gene lost 6 bases, with 8 bases spanning the gap. The CDR3 is 13 residues long. The CDR3 loop is CASSLSRGNEQFF. CDR3 DNA sequence: TGTGCCAGCAGTTTATCCAGGGGCAATGAGCAGTTCTTC.

The rearrangement uses TRBV6-5 and TRBJ2-7; TRBD2 matches at 7 bases. The CDR3 totals 13 residues. Germline V CDR1 and CDR2: MNHEY, SVGAGI. The V segment lost 3 bases and the J segment 5 bases; nucleotides outside the gene matches: 4. CDR3 in DNA: TGTGCCAGCAGTTATCCAGGGAGGGACGAGCAGTACTTC. This encodes CASSYPGRDEQYF.

The chain combines TRBV5-1 with TRBJ2-1; 12 bases map to TRBD2. The CDR3 covers 18 residues. Trimming removed 0 bases from V and 3 bases from J; junction bases left unmatched: 7. Per the germline V gene, CDR1 is SGHRS and CDR2 is YFSETQ. Here the CDR3 DNA reads TGCGCCAGCAGCTTGGGACTAGCGGGGGCCCCCGTCTACAATGAGCAGTTCTTC. This sequence encodes CASSLGLAGAPVYNEQFF. Together with reference TRBV5-1 and TRBJ2-1, the CDR3 gives the full variable domain: KAGVTQTPRYLIKTRGQQVTLSCSPISGHRSVSWYQQTPGQGLQFLFEYFSETQRNKGNFPGRFSGRQFSNSRSEMNVSTLELGDSALYLCASSLGLAGAPVYNEQFFGPGTRLTVL.

This sequence joins TRBV3-1 (or the pseudogene TRBV3-2) and TRBJ2-2; 8 bases fit TRBD1. The CDR3 is 15 residues long. J lost 6 bases, V lost 2 bases, and 5 bases had no gene match. Germline CDR1 reads LGHDT; CDR2 reads YNNKEL (reference sequence). CDR3 sequence: CASSQTPGGPGELFF. Written as DNA, the CDR3 is TGTGCCAGCAGCCAAACTCCAGGGGGCCCCGGGGAGCTGTTTTTT.

V gene TRBV18 combines with J gene TRBJ2-7; 7 bases map to TRBD2. Trimming removed 3 bases from V and 2 bases from J; junction bases left unmatched: 10. Germline V gene lookup returns CDR1 KGHSH and CDR2 LQKENI. The CDR3 loop spans 16 amino acids. The CDR3 is CASSPQTGGGPYEQYF. The CDR3 DNA sequence: TGTGCCAGCTCACCGCAGACTGGGGGAGGGCCCTACGAGCAGTACTTC.

This clone was seen only a few times. The chain links TRBV9 to TRBJ2-1, with 7 bases lining up with TRBD2. Germline V gene sequence: CDR1 SGDLS, CDR2 YYNGEE. There are 21 residues in the CDR3. Trimming at V came to 0 bases and at J to 4 bases, leaving 22 bases not matched to a gene. CDR3 coding DNA: TGTGCCAGCAGCGTAGCGGGGGGTGTTGGGAGGATCCGAATATCATACAATGAGCAGTTCTTC. Translating it yields CASSVAGGVGRIRISYNEQFF.

The V call is TRBV12-3 or TRBV12-4, the J call TRBJ1-1; D gene uncertain. V lost 3 bases and J 8 bases, leaving 7 bases between the germline ends. This CDR3 spans 11 amino acids. The DNA of the CDR3 is TGTGCCAGCAGTTTTTCGGGGGAAGCTTTCTTT. It codes for CASSFSGEAFF.

This clone was seen only once. V usage is TRBV6-5 and J usage is TRBJ2-7; 7 bases line up with TRBD1. V shed 5 bases, J shed 0 bases, and the junction held 4 bases outside the gene matches. CDR1 MNHEY and CDR2 SVGAGI come from the germline V gene. The CDR3 covers 14 residues. The CDR3 loop reads CASSRQGFSYEQYF. The CDR3 DNA is TGTGCCAGCAGTCGACAGGGATTCTCCTACGAGCAGTACTTC.

The chain links TRBV6-5 to TRBJ1-4, with 8 bases lining up with TRBD1. Trimming at V came to 5 bases and at J to 8 bases, leaving 10 bases not matched to a gene. Germline lookup yields CDR1 MNHEY and CDR2 SVGAGI. The CDR3 runs to 15 residues. As DNA, the CDR3 is TGTGCCAGCAGTCCCAAACAGGGGGTTACGGAAAAACTGTTTTTT. This sequence encodes CASSPKQGVTEKLFF.

The chain uses TRBV5-1 and TRBJ2-7, with 9 bases that match TRBD1. Losses at the gene ends were 0 bases for V and 4 bases for J; bases not matched to a gene: 11. From germline, CDR1 is SGHRS and CDR2 YFSETQ. The CDR3 covers 17 residues. The CDR3, as DNA: TGCGCCAGCAGCTTGGACGGCTGGGGACAGGGCCTTTACGAGCAGTACTTC. Residues: CASSLDGWGQGLYEQYF.

The chain employs TRBV24-1 and TRBJ2-1; 12 nucleotides align to TRBD2. The CDR3 covers 17 residues. From germline, CDR1 is KGHDR and CDR2 SFDVKD. V gave up 3 bases and J gave up 10 bases; unmatched junction bases: 12. The CDR3 region is CATSDPLAGGTGREQFF. CDR3 DNA sequence: TGTGCCACCAGTGATCCCCTAGCGGGAGGGACCGGCCGGGAGCAGTTCTTC.

The chain joins TRBV4-1 to TRBJ2-3; 8 positions agree with TRBD2. V lost 0 bases, J lost 4 bases, and 9 bases stayed unmatched. Germline lookup yields CDR1 MGHRA and CDR2 YSYEKL. The CDR3 has 17 residues. This chain's CDR3 is CASSQEPPGGGADTQYF. The CDR3 DNA reads as TGCGCCAGCAGCCAAGAACCGCCGGGGGGGGGCGCAGATACGCAGTATTTT.